This is a list of T cell receptor beta chains from one sample in a study of blood T cell repertoires in COVID-19. Sequenced by immunoSEQ multiplex PCR; TCRdb stores in-frame clones only, minus some. The sample consists of roughly 150,000 clones, roughly four fifths of them appearing once. Sequenced: peripheral blood. The receptors come from a man between 65 and 79 years old with active or convalescent COVID-19. Both conserved end residues are part of each CDR3. D genes are given only for firm matches. A clone size is listed for some rows: how often the clone was seen (once, few, many), or a class if it is expanded.

TRBJ2-3,few,TRBV27,NA,TGTGCCAGCAGGATTCTAGGGGAGGCAGATACGCAGTATTTT,CASRILGEADTQYF
TRBJ2-7,few,TRBV13,NA,TGTGCCAGCAGCTTAGGGCGGGGCTACGAGCAGTACTTC,CASSLGRGYEQYF
TRBJ2-2,NA,TRBV25-1,TRBD1,TGTGCCAGCAGCGGACAGGGGGTGCACACCGGGGAGCTGTTTTTT,CASSGQGVHTGELFF
TRBJ1-4,NA,TRBV6-1,TRBD1,TGTGCCAGCAGTGAACAGGGGGCTGGCGAAAAACTGTTTTTT,CASSEQGAGEKLFF
TRBJ2-1,NA,TRBV11-2,NA,TGTGCCAGCAGTTCCTTGCGGTCTCGTGGTTCCTACAATGAGCAGTTCTTC,CASSSLRSRGSYNEQFF
TRBJ2-2,NA,TRBV24-1,TRBD1,TGTGCCACCAGAGATCAGGGGGCCACCGGGGAGCTGTTTTTT,CATRDQGATGELFF
TRBJ1-2,NA,TRBV19,TRBD1,TGTGCCAGTATTTTCCGCGGACAGGGATATGGCTACACCTTC,CASIFRGQGYGYTF
TRBJ2-5,NA,TRBV11-3,TRBD2,TGTGCCAGCAGCTACGGGGGGACAGAGACCCAGTACTTC,CASSYGGTETQYF
TRBJ2-2,NA,TRBV28,NA,TGTGCCAGCAGCCCAGCGGGTCCGGCCGGGGAGCTGTTTTTT,CASSPAGPAGELFF
TRBJ2-7,NA,TRBV5-5,TRBD1,TGTGCCAGCAGCGCCAGACAGGGCGCCTCCTACGAGCAGTACTTC,CASSARQGASYEQYF
TRBJ2-4,few,TRBV14,TRBD1,TGTGCCAGCAGCCTGGGACAGGTTTTAGCCAAAAACATTCAGTACTTC,CASSLGQVLAKNIQYF
TRBJ2-7,few,TRBV2,TRBD2,TGTGCCAGCAGTGTCGGCGGGAGTAGCAGCGAGCAGTACTTC,CASSVGGSSSEQYF
TRBJ2-7,NA,TRBV5-1,TRBD1,TGCGCCAGCAGCTTGGGACAGGGTGACGGAGGCGAGCAGTACTTC,CASSLGQGDGGEQYF
TRBJ1-1,NA,TRBV4-1,NA,TGCGCCAGCAGCACACGGACAAACATGAACACTGAAGCTTTCTTT,CASSTRTNMNTEAFF
TRBJ2-1,NA,TRBV29-1,NA,TGCAGCGTTCCCGAACCCGACAGGATTAATGAGCAGTTCTTC,CSVPEPDRINEQFF
TRBJ1-5,NA,TRBV24-1,TRBD1,TGTGCCACCAGTGATCCAGGGGGTTTCCAGCCCCAGCATTTT,CATSDPGGFQPQHF
TRBJ1-6,NA,TRBV6-2/TRBV6-3,TRBD1,TGTGCCAGCAGTTATCCCGAATCGACAGGGGGTTCACCCCTCCACTTT,CASSYPESTGGSPLHF
TRBJ2-1,NA,TRBV4-3,TRBD1,TGCGCCAGCAGCCAGACAGGGGCGAGGGTAAGCCGGAATGAGCAGTTCTTC,CASSQTGARVSRNEQFF
TRBJ1-5,few,TRBV4-1,NA,TGCGCCAGCAGCCAAGATACTAAGGGGCTGAGCAATCAGCCCCAGCATTTT,CASSQDTKGLSNQPQHF
TRBJ2-3,NA,TRBV18,NA,TGTGCCAGCTCACGCAGTCGAACAGATACGCAGTATTTT,CASSRSRTDTQYF
TRBJ2-1,once,TRBV15,NA,TGTGCCACCAGCAGAGATCAGGTGAACAGGCAGTTCTTC,CATSRDQVNRQFF
TRBJ2-2,NA,TRBV28,TRBD2,TGTGCCAGCAGGGATAGCGGGAGGGCCACCGGGGAGCTGTTTTTT,CASRDSGRATGELFF
TRBJ2-1,NA,TRBV3-1/TRBV3-2,NA,TGTGCCAGCAGCTCAGTCAGGGCTAATGAGCAGTTCTTC,CASSSVRANEQFF
TRBJ2-7,NA,TRBV7-6,NA,TGTGCCAGCAGCCTATCCCGGACTAATGTTCCCTACGAGCAGTACTTC,CASSLSRTNVPYEQYF
TRBJ2-2,few,TRBV9,TRBD2,TGTGCCAGCAGCGTAGTCGGGCTAGCGGCGAACACCGGGGAGCTGTTTTTT,CASSVVGLAANTGELFF
TRBJ1-1,NA,TRBV19,TRBD1,TGTGCCAGTAGTAGCCGGGACAGGGGATCCGCGAACACTGAAGCTTTCTTT,CASSSRDRGSANTEAFF
TRBJ1-2,NA,TRBV7-2,NA,TGTGCCAGCAGCTCGAGGAGGGGCAAAAACTATGGCTACACCTTC,CASSSRRGKNYGYTF
TRBJ2-1,NA,TRBV19,TRBD1,TGTGCCAGTAGTACGACAGGGGGCGTAGGGAATGAGCAGTTCTTC,CASSTTGGVGNEQFF
TRBJ2-5,NA,TRBV24-1,NA,TGTGCCACCAGTGATCACAGGGATGGCCAAGAGACCCAGTACTTC,CATSDHRDGQETQYF
TRBJ2-3,NA,TRBV5-8,NA,TGTGCCAGCAGCCCCCCCCGGTGGGACATGGGATTTGGTACGCAGTATTTT,CASSPPRWDMGFGTQYF
TRBJ1-5,once,TRBV7-2,NA,TGTGCCAGCAGCCCACTGGGGGCGTATAGCAATCAGCCCCAGCATTTT,CASSPLGAYSNQPQHF
TRBJ1-1,NA,TRBV6-5,NA,TGTGCCAGCAGGTACGTAGAAGCTTTCTTT,CASRYVEAFF
TRBJ2-3,NA,TRBV11-2,NA,TGTGCCAGCAGCTCGGAACGGGGCACAGATACGCAGTATTTT,CASSSERGTDTQYF
TRBJ1-2,NA,TRBV2,TRBD1,TGTGCCAGCAGCGAAAGGACAGGGGCGTTGAGATATGGCTACACCTTC,CASSERTGALRYGYTF
TRBJ2-1,NA,TRBV6-5,NA,TGTGCCAGCAGTTTAGCCATCCTCCGGAATGAGCAGTTCTTC,CASSLAILRNEQFF
TRBJ1-1,few,TRBV7-9,NA,TGTGCCAGCAGCTTAGGCGGGGGGTCCACTGAAGCTTTCTTT,CASSLGGGSTEAFF
TRBJ1-1,NA,TRBV29-1,NA,TGCAGCGTGGGTGGAGGGGCTTTCTTT,CSVGGGAFF
TRBJ2-5,NA,TRBV6-2/TRBV6-3,TRBD1,TGTGCCAGCAGCTCCTCTTCCAACAGGGGGGAGACCCAGTACTTC,CASSSSSNRGETQYF
TRBJ2-7,few,TRBV19,NA,TGTGCCAGTAGTATCGGCAGGGCCTACGAGCAGTACTTC,CASSIGRAYEQYF
TRBJ1-3,NA,TRBV9,NA,TGTGCCAGCAGCACACATCTCTCGGGGAGGGCTGGAAACACCATATATTTT,CASSTHLSGRAGNTIYF
TRBJ2-7,few,TRBV7-2,NA,TGTGCCAGCAGCTTAGGTCCGGGTGGGTACGAGCAGTACTTC,CASSLGPGGYEQYF
TRBJ2-1,NA,TRBV18,TRBD2,TGTGCCAGCTCACTTAGCGGGAGAGATGTTGAGCAGTTCTTC,CASSLSGRDVEQFF
TRBJ1-5,NA,TRBV7-2,TRBD1,TGTGCCAGCAGCAAGACAGGGAATTTCGGTCAGCCCCAGCATTTT,CASSKTGNFGQPQHF
TRBJ2-3,NA,TRBV5-1,TRBD1,TGCGCCAGCAGCTTGGGGACAGGGGGCCCCACAGATACGCAGTATTTT,CASSLGTGGPTDTQYF
TRBJ2-5,NA,TRBV2,TRBD1,TGTGCCAGCAGTGATCTTAGGACAGGGGTACGAGAGACCCAGTACTTC,CASSDLRTGVRETQYF
TRBJ1-1,few,TRBV7-9,TRBD1,TGTGCCAGCAGCGCCTCGGGACAGGGACCGAACACTGAAGCTTTCTTT,CASSASGQGPNTEAFF
TRBJ2-3,NA,TRBV5-1,TRBD1,TGCGCCAGCAGCTTGACTTTACAGGGGGCGGCAGATACGCAGTATTTT,CASSLTLQGAADTQYF
TRBJ1-2,NA,TRBV28,TRBD1,TGTGCCAGCAGGTTGGGACAGGTTAGGGACTATGGCTACACCTTC,CASRLGQVRDYGYTF
TRBJ2-5,NA,TRBV5-4,NA,TGTGCCAGCAGCTTGGGGGACACCCAAGAGACCCAGTACTTC,CASSLGDTQETQYF